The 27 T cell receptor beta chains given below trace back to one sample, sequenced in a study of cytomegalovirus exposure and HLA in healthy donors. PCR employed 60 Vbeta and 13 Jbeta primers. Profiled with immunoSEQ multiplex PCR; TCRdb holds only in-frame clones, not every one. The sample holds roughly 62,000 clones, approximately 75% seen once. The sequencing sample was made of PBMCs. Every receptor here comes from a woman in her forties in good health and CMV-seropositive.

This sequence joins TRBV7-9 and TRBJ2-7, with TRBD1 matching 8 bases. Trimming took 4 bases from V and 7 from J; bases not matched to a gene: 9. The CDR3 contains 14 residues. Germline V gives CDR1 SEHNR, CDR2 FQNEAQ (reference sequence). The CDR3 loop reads CASSSRQGLQEQYF. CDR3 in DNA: TGTGCCAGCAGCTCAAGACAGGGGCTCCAGGAGCAGTACTTC.

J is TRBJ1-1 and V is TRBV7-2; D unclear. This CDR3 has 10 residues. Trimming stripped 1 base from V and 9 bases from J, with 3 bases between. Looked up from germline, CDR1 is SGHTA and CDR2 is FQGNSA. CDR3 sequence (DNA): TGTGCCAGCAGCTTAGGGCAAGCTTTCTTT. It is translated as CASSLGQAFF.

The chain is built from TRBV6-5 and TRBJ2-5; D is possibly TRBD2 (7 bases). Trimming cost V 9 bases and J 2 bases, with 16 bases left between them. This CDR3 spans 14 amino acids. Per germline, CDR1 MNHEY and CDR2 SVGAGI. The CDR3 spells CASRGGHSQETQYF. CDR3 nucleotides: TGTGCCAGTAGGGGGGGCCACTCGCAAGAGACCCAGTACTTC.

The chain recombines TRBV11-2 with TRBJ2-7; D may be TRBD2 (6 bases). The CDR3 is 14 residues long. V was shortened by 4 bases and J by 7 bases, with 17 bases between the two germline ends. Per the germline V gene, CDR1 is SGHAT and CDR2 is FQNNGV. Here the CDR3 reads CASSSVRGDTEQYF. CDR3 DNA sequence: TGTGCCAGCAGCTCAGTGCGGGGTGACACGGAGCAGTACTTC.

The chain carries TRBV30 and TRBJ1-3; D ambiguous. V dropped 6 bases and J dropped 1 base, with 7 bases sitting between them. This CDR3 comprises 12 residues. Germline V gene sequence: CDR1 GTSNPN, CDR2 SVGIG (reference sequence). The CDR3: CACRESGNTIYF. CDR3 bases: TGTGCCTGTAGAGAATCTGGAAACACCATATATTTT.

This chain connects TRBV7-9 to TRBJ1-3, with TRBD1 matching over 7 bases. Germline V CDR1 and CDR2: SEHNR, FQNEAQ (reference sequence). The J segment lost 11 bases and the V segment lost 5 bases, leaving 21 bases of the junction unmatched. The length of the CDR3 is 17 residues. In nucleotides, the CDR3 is TGTGCCAGCAGCGCTTTTACTTCCGGGGACAGAGGATCGGCCATATATTTT. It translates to CASSAFTSGDRGSAIYF. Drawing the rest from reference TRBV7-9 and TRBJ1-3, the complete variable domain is DTGVSQNPRHKITKRGQNVTFRCDPISEHNRLYWYRQTLGQGPEFLTYFQNEAQLEKSRLLSDRFSAERPKGSFSTLEIQRTEQGDSAMYLCASSAFTSGDRGSAIYFGEGSWLTVV.

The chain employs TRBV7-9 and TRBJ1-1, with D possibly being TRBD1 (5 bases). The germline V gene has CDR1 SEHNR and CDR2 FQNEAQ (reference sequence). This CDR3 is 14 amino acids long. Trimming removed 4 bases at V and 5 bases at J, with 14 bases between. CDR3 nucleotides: TGTGCCAGCAGCTCCCGCGGGGCGCTTACTGAAGCTTTCTTT. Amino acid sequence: CASSSRGALTEAFF.

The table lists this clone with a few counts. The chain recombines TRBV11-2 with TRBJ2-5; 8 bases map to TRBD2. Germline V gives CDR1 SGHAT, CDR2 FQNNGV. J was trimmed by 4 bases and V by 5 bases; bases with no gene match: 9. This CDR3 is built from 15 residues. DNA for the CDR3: TGTGCCAGCAGCGCCCAACCCCGGGGGGGAGAGACCCAGTACTTC. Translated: CASSAQPRGGETQYF.

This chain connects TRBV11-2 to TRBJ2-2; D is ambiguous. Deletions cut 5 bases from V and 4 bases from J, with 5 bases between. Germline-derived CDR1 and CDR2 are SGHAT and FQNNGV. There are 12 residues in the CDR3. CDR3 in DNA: TGTGCCAGCAGCCACTCCACCGGGGAGCTGTTTTTT. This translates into CASSHSTGELFF.

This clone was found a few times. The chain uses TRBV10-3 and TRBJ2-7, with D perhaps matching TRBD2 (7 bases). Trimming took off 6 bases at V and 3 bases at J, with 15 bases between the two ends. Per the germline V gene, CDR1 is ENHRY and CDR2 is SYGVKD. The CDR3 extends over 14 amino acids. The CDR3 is CAIREQGGGYEQYF. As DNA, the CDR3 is TGTGCCATCAGAGAACAGGGAGGGGGCTACGAGCAGTACTTC.

The CDR3 sequence is CASRMTGSSYEQYF. The CDR3 coding sequence is TGCGCCAGCAGGATGACGGGAAGCTCCTACGAGCAGTACTTC. The J gene is TRBJ2-7, the V gene TRBV4-1; D is possibly TRBD2 (5 bases). Germline CDR1 MGHRA, CDR2 YSYEKL. The CDR3 runs to 14 residues. V lost 6 bases and J lost 0, with 12 bases in between.

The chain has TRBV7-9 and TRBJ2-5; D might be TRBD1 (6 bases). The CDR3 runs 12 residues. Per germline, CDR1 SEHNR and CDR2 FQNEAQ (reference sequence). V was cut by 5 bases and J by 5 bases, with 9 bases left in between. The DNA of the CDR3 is TGTGCCAGCAGCCTAAGGGGGGAGACCCAGTACTTC. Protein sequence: CASSLRGETQYF.

CDR3 sequence reads: CANAAVDYGYTF. CDR3 coding DNA: TGTGCCAATGCGGCCGTAGACTATGGCTACACCTTC. This chain links TRBV7-9 with TRBJ1-2; unclear D gene. V was shortened by 10 bases and J by 3 bases, with 12 bases between the two germline ends. Germline V gene lookup returns CDR1 SEHNR and CDR2 FQNEAQ (reference sequence). The CDR3 length is 12 residues.

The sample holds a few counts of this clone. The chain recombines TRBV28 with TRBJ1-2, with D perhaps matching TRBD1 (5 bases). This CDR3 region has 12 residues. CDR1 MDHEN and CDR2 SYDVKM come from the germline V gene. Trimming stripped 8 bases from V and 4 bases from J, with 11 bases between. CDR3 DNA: TGTGCCAGCCAAGGGGATATCTATGGCTACACCTTC. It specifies CASQGDIYGYTF.

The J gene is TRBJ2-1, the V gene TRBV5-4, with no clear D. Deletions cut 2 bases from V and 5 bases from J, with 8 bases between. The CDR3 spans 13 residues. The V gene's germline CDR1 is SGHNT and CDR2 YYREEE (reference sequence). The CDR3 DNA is TGTGCCAGCAGCTTTCCGGTACACAATGAGCAGTTCTTC. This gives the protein CASSFPVHNEQFF. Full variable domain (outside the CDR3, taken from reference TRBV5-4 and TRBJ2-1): ETGVTQSPTHLIKTRGQQVTLRCSSQSGHNTVSWYQQALGQGPQFIFQYYREEENGRGNFPPRFSGLQFPNYSSELNVNALELDDSALYLCASSFPVHNEQFFGPGTRLTVL.

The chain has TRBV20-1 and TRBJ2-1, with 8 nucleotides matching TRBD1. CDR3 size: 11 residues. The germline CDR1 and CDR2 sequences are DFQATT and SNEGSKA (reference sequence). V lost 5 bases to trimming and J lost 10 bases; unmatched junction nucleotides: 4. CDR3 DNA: TGCAGTGCTGAGGACAGGGACGAGCAGTTCTTC. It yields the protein CSAEDRDEQFF.

The CDR3 loop is CASSLTDYGYTF. Here the CDR3 DNA reads TGCGCCAGCAGCTTGACAGACTATGGCTACACCTTC. The chain links TRBV5-1 to TRBJ1-2; D remains unclear. The CDR3 consists of 12 residues. Germline CDR1 is SGHRS and CDR2 is YFSETQ. Trimming cost V 1 base and J 3 bases, with 4 bases left between them.

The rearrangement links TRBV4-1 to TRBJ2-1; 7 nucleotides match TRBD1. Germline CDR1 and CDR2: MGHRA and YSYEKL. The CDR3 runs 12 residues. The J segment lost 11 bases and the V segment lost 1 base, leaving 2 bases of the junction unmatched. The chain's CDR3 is CASSQGQGQQFF. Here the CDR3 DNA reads TGCGCCAGCAGCCAAGGACAGGGTCAGCAGTTCTTC.

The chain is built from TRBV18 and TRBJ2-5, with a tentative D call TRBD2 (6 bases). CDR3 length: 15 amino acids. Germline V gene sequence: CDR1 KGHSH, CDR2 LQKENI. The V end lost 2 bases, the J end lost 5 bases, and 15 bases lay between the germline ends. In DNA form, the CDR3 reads TGTGCCAGCTCACCAATACCAGGGACTGCGGAGACCCAGTACTTC. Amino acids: CASSPIPGTAETQYF.

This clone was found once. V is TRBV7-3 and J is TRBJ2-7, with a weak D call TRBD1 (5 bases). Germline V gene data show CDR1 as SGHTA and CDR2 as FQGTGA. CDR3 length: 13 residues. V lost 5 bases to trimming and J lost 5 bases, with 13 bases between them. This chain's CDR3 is CASSRIQGNEQYF. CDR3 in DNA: TGTGCCAGCAGCCGTATCCAGGGCAACGAGCAGTACTTC.

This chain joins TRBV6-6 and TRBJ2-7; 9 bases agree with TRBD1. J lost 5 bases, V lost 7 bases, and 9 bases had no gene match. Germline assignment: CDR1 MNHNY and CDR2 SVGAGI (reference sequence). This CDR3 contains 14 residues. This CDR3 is CASTTGQGLDEQYF. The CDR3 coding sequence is TGTGCCAGCACTACTGGACAGGGGCTCGACGAGCAGTACTTC.

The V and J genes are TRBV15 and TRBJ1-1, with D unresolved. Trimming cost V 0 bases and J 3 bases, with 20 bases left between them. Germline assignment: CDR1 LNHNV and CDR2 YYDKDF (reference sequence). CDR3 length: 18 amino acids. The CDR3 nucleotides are TGTGCCACCAGCAGAGATAGCGCGTCAGCCTCTGGGGACACTGAAGCTTTCTTT. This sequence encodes CATSRDSASASGDTEAFF.

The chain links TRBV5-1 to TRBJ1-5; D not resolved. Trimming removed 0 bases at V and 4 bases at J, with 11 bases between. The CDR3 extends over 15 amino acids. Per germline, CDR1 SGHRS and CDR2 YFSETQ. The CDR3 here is CASSLGPGYNQPQHF. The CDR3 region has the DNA TGCGCCAGCAGCTTGGGGCCAGGCTATAATCAGCCCCAGCATTTT.

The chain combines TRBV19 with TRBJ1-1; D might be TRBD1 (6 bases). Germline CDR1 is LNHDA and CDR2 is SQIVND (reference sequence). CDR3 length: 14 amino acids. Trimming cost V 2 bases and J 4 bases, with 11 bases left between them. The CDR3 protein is CASSIRGASTEAFF. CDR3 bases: TGTGCCAGTAGTATACGGGGGGCCAGCACTGAAGCTTTCTTT.

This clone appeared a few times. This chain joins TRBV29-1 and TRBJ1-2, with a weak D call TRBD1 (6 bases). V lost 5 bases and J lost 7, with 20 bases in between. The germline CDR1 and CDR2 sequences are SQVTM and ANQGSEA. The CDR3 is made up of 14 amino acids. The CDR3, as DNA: TGCAGCGTTAACACCGACAGGCCCGGATCTGGCTACACCTTC. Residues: CSVNTDRPGSGYTF.

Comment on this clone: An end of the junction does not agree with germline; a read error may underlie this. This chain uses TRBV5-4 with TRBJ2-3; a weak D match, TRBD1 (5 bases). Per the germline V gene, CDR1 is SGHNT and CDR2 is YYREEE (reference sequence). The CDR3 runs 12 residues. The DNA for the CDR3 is TGTGCCAGCAGCTTGGCCTCTGGGGCCACACATTTT. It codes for CASSLASGATHF.

Here the CDR3 DNA reads TGTGCCTGGAAGGCCGGGACAGGGGACTACGAGCAGTACTTC. Protein: CAWKAGTGDYEQYF. The chain links TRBV30 to TRBJ2-7; 10 bases fit TRBD1. V trimming: 4 bases; J trimming: 3 bases; junction bases outside the gene matches: 6. CDR1 is GTSNPN and CDR2 is SVGIG in the germline V gene (reference sequence). The CDR3 length is 14 residues.